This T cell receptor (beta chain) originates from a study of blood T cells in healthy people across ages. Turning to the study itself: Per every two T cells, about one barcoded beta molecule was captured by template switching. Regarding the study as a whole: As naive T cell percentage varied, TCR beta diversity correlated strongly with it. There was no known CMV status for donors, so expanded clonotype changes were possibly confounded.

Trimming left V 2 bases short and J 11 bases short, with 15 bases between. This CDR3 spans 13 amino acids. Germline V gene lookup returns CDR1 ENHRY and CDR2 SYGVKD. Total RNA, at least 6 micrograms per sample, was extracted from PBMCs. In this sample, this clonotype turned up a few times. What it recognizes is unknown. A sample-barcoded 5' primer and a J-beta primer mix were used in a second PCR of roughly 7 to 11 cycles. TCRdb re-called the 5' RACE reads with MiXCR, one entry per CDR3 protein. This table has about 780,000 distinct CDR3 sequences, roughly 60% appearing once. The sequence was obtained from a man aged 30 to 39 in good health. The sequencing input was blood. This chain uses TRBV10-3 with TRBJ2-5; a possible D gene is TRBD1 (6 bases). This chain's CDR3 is CAISEIQGEEQYF. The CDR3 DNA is TGTGCCATCAGTGAGATACAGGGAGAAGAGCAGTACTTC.